This T cell receptor delta chain is from a study of gamma-delta chains in newborns, infants, children. Concerning this clone: A far larger clone is only one base removed, so a read error is likely.

V dropped 1 base and J dropped 0 bases, with 11 bases sitting between them. The CDR3 covers 15 residues. Germline V gene data show CDR1 as GEAIGNYY and CDR2 as EKD. TCRdb called clones anew from the reads with CATT. The sample yields 4,500 to 5,500 delta-chain clones, 5.2% seen once. The V gene is TRDV2, the J gene TRDJ1, with a tentative D call TRDD2 (5 bases). The sample was blood. The receptor's source is a child who was a newborn, infant or young child, either healthy, febrile or measles-vaccinated (not recorded which). The CDR3: CACDTLLPYTDKLIF. CDR3 DNA sequence: TGTGCCTGTGACACTCTACTTCCGTACACCGATAAACTCATCTTT.